These 17 T cell receptor beta chains were sequenced from one sample in a study of long-term antiretroviral therapy in people with HIV. The libraries were made with immunoSEQ v3.0 at survey level. Libraries were prepared by immunoSEQ multiplex PCR; TCRdb keeps only in-frame clonotypes and omits some of them. The sample records some 20,000 clones, about 77% being singletons. Sequencing was performed on unsorted PBMCs, taken at the start of antiretroviral therapy, before treatment. These receptors came from a middle-aged woman with HIV.

The chain uses TRBV6-6 and TRBJ2-7; a weak D match, TRBD2 (6 bases). In germline, CDR1 is MNHNY, CDR2 SVGAGI (reference sequence). This CDR3 is 15 amino acids long. Trimming pared 6 bases from V and 1 base from J, leaving 16 bases between. DNA for the CDR3: TGTGCCAGCAGACCCGGGCAGGGAGGATCCTACGAGCAGTACTTC. This translates into CASRPGQGGSYEQYF.

This clone came up once. The genes are TRBV5-1 and TRBJ2-1; the match to TRBD1 covers 9 bases. CDR3 length: 14 amino acids. J lost 7 bases, V lost 6 bases, and 8 bases had no gene match. The V gene's germline CDR1 is SGHRS and CDR2 YFSETQ. The CDR3 sequence: CASTPGQGWNEQFF. CDR3 DNA sequence: TGCGCCAGCACCCCGGGACAGGGCTGGAATGAGCAGTTCTTC.

The rearrangement uses TRBV2 and TRBJ1-2, with TRBD1 as a possible D gene (5 bases). Germline values: CDR1 SNHLY, CDR2 FYNNEI. CDR3 size: 14 residues. Trimming removed 5 bases at V and 3 bases at J, with 13 bases between. The CDR3 spells CASSTRQSDYGYTF. CDR3 in DNA: TGTGCCAGCAGTACAAGACAGTCGGACTATGGCTACACCTTC.

The sample holds one count of this clone. The junction departs from germline at one end; a sequencing error may be responsible. The V gene is TRBV6-5, the J gene TRBJ1-4; 9 nucleotides align to TRBD1. The CDR3 spans 15 residues. Germline V CDR1 and CDR2: MNHEY, SVGAGI. CDR3 amino acids: CASGYRGRTNEKLFF. As DNA, the CDR3 is TGTGCCAGCGGTTACAGGGGGCGAACTAATGAAAAACTGTTTTTT.

This chain uses TRBV27 with TRBJ1-6; 7 nucleotides align to TRBD1. This CDR3 spans 15 amino acids. V dropped 5 bases and J dropped 15; count of bases not matched to a gene: 16. Per the germline V gene, CDR1 is MNHEY and CDR2 is SMNVEV (reference sequence). CDR3 in DNA: TGTGCCAGCAGTCGTACCCCCTCAGGGGGGCAATTCCTCCACTTT. This encodes CASSRTPSGGQFLHF.

In this sample, this clone turned up a few times. The chain uses TRBV11-2 and TRBJ1-2; D ambiguous. This CDR3 is built from 15 residues. Trimming shortened V by 0 bases and J by 0 bases, and 8 bases separated the two germline ends. Germline lookup yields CDR1 SGHAT and CDR2 FQNNGV. This CDR3 reads CASSLEGSANYGYTF. The CDR3 nucleotides read TGTGCCAGCAGCTTAGAGGGATCGGCTAACTATGGCTACACCTTC.

This clone was observed a few times. Here the CDR3 DNA reads TGTGCCAGCAGCTTAGAGGGAGGGGGCGAGCAGTACTTC. Protein sequence: CASSLEGGGEQYF. The rearrangement links TRBV13 to TRBJ2-7, with D possibly being TRBD2 (7 bases). The CDR3 totals 13 residues. V shed 1 base and J shed 6 bases, with 10 bases lying between them. Per germline, CDR1 PRHDT and CDR2 FYEKMQ (reference sequence). Looking up the rest from reference TRBV13 and TRBJ2-7 gives the full variable domain: AAGVIQSPRHLIKEKRETATLKCYPIPRHDTVYWYQQGPGQDPQFLISFYEKMQSDKGSIPDRFSAQQFSDYHSELNMSSLELGDSALYFCASSLEGGGEQYFGPGTRLTVT.

This clone was counted between two and nine times. This chain connects TRBV7-9 to TRBJ2-2; D possibly corresponds to TRBD2 (5 bases). Germline-derived CDR1 and CDR2 are SEHNR and FQNEAQ (reference sequence). CDR3 length: 15 amino acids. V lost 5 bases to trimming and J lost 3 bases, with 13 bases between them. The CDR3 here is CASSGSGIHTGELFF. CDR3 sequence (DNA): TGTGCCAGCAGCGGCTCCGGGATTCACACCGGGGAGCTGTTTTTT.

This clone was seen only a few times. The chain uses TRBV5-1 and TRBJ1-1, with 11 nucleotides matching TRBD1. J gave up 4 bases and V 3 bases, and 2 bases lay outside the gene matches. Germline V gives CDR1 SGHRS, CDR2 YFSETQ. CDR3 length: 14 amino acids. CDR3 sequence reads: CASSSGTGGTEAFF. CDR3 sequence (DNA): TGCGCCAGCAGCTCCGGGACAGGGGGCACTGAAGCTTTCTTT.

The chain combines TRBV19 with TRBJ1-6, with D possibly TRBD1 on 6 matching bases. Trimming removed 5 bases at V and 9 bases at J, with 14 bases between. CDR3 length: 14 amino acids. CDR1 LNHDA and CDR2 SQIVND come from the germline V gene (reference sequence). CDR3 protein: CASSATGNGSPLHF. CDR3 sequence (DNA): TGTGCCAGTAGTGCTACAGGGAACGGTTCACCCCTCCACTTT.

The chain employs TRBV5-1 and TRBJ1-2, with TRBD1 matching 7 bases. The J segment lost 4 bases and the V segment lost 4 bases, leaving 7 bases of the junction unmatched. There are 14 residues in the CDR3. Per germline, CDR1 SGHRS and CDR2 YFSETQ. Here the CDR3 reads CASSPGQASYGYTF. The CDR3 DNA sequence: TGCGCCAGCAGCCCCGGACAGGCGTCCTATGGCTACACCTTC. The full variable domain, its missing parts supplied by reference TRBV5-1 and TRBJ1-2, is KAGVTQTPRYLIKTRGQQVTLSCSPISGHRSVSWYQQTPGQGLQFLFEYFSETQRNKGNFPGRFSGRQFSNSRSEMNVSTLELGDSALYLCASSPGQASYGYTFGSGTRLTVV.

The chain is built from TRBV6-6 and TRBJ1-5, with 9 positions matching TRBD1. Germline CDR1 and CDR2: MNHNY and SVGAGI (reference sequence). Trimming cost V 6 bases and J 1 base; bases outside gene matches: 7. The CDR3 runs to 16 residues. CDR3 in DNA: TGTGCCAGCAGCTTACGACAGGGGGTGAGCAATCAGCCCCAGCATTTT. Residues: CASSLRQGVSNQPQHF.

The sample holds a few counts of this clone. CDR3 region: CASSQVGGDTEAFF. In nucleotides, the CDR3 is TGTGCCAGTAGTCAGGTGGGAGGGGACACTGAAGCTTTCTTT. The chain couples TRBV19 to TRBJ1-1, with D possibly matching TRBD1 (5 bases). Germline values: CDR1 LNHDA, CDR2 SQIVND (reference sequence). Trimming removed 5 bases at V and 3 bases at J, with 13 bases between. The CDR3 is 14 residues long.

The chain has TRBV6-4 and TRBJ1-5; D may be TRBD1 (5 bases). Trimming cost V 4 bases and J 7 bases, with 14 bases left between them. The CDR3 runs to 14 residues. Germline CDR1 MRHNA, CDR2 SNTAGT. CDR3 nucleotide sequence: TGTGCCAGCAGTGTCCAGGGTGGTGGACAGCCCCAGCATTTT. Translation gives CASSVQGGGQPQHF.

The chain joins TRBV27 to TRBJ2-5; the D is unclear. The CDR3 is made up of 13 amino acids. V was trimmed by 6 bases and J by 1 base, leaving 9 bases between them. Germline CDR1 and CDR2: MNHEY and SMNVEV (reference sequence). The CDR3 protein is CASSPPFQETQYF. The CDR3 coding sequence is TGTGCCAGCAGCCCCCCTTTCCAAGAGACCCAGTACTTC.

This rearrangement joins TRBV30 to TRBJ2-3, with 14 bases lining up with TRBD2. J gave up 1 base and V 8 bases, and 8 bases lay outside the gene matches. Germline lookup yields CDR1 GTSNPN and CDR2 SVGIG (reference sequence). This CDR3 has 16 amino acids. CDR3 nucleotide sequence: TGTGCCCTCGGGACTAGCGGGGGTCCTGGCACAGATACGCAGTATTTT. Translation gives CALGTSGGPGTDTQYF.

This clone was picked up one time. The chain combines TRBV5-6 with TRBJ2-7; D remains ambiguous. The V gene lost 0 bases and the J gene lost 1 base, with 8 bases spanning the gap. The CDR3 contains 14 residues. Germline V gene sequence: CDR1 SGHDT, CDR2 YYEEEE. The CDR3 loop is CASSLEGKSYEQYF. The CDR3 coding sequence is TGTGCCAGCAGCTTGGAAGGGAAATCCTACGAGCAGTACTTC. Looking up the rest from reference TRBV5-6 and TRBJ2-7 gives the full variable domain: DAGVTQSPTHLIKTRGQQVTLRCSPKSGHDTVSWYQQALGQGPQFIFQYYEEEERQRGNFPDRFSGHQFPNYSSELNVNALLLGDSALYLCASSLEGKSYEQYFGPGTRLTVT.